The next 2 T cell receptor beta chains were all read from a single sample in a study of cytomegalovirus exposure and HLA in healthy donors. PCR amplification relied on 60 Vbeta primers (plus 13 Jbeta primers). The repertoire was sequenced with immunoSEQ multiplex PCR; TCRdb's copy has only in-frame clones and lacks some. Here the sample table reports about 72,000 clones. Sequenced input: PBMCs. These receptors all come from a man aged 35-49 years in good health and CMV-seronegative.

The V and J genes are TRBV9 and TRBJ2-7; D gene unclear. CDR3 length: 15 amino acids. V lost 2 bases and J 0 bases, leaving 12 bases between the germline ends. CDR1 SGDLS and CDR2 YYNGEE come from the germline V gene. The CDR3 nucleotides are TGTGCCAGCAGCGTGCACGGTGATAGCTCCTACGAGCAGTACTTC. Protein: CASSVHGDSSYEQYF. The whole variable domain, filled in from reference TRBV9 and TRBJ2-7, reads DSGVTQTPKHLITATGQRVTLRCSPRSGDLSVYWYQQSLDQGLQFLIQYYNGEERAKGNILERFSAQQFPDLHSELNLSSLELGDSALYFCASSVHGDSSYEQYFGPGTRLTVT.

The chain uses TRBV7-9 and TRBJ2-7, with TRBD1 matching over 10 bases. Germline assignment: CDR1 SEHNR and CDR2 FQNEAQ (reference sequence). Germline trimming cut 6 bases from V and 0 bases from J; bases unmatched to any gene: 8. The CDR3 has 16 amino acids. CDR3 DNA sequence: TGTGCCAGCAGACACTCCGGGACAGGGGACTCCTACGAGCAGTACTTC. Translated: CASRHSGTGDSYEQYF.